Listed below are T cell receptor beta chains from one sample, sequenced in a study of cytomegalovirus exposure and HLA in healthy donors. Sequencing used immunoSEQ multiplex PCR; TCRdb keeps in-frame clones, though not all of them. Seen here are 75,000 to 100,000 clones, 70% to 80% observed once, and the top ten hold more than 3%. The sample was PBMCs. The origin of the receptors is a man in his forties in good health and CMV-seronegative. Both conserved end residues are part of each CDR3. D genes are given only for firm matches. The size field is filled for only some rows; it gives once, few, many or a size class.

CDR3nt: TGTGCCAGCAGTACTCCGGGACAGGGGACGAAGGGCTACACCTTC; CDR3aa: CASSTPGQGTKGYTF; d_gene: TRBD1; v_gene: TRBV6-5; j_gene: TRBJ1-2; abundance: .
CDR3nt: TGCAGCGTTAACCTGGCGGGAGTCAGCACAGATACGCAGTATTTT; CDR3aa: CSVNLAGVSTDTQYF; d_gene: TRBD2; v_gene: TRBV29-1; j_gene: TRBJ2-3; abundance: .
CDR3nt: TGCGCCAGCAGCCCCGGGACTAGCAACACCGGGGAGCTGTTTTTT; CDR3aa: CASSPGTSNTGELFF; d_gene: TRBD2; v_gene: TRBV5-1; j_gene: TRBJ2-2; abundance: few
CDR3nt: TGTGCCAGTAGTATCGGGACAGGGGGAGGTAATCAGCCCCAGCATTTT; CDR3aa: CASSIGTGGGNQPQHF; d_gene: TRBD1; v_gene: TRBV19; j_gene: TRBJ1-5; abundance: .
CDR3nt: TGTGCCAGCAGCGATGGGACAGGGTCCGGTTCACCCCTCCACTTT; CDR3aa: CASSDGTGSGSPLHF; d_gene: TRBD1; v_gene: TRBV9; j_gene: TRBJ1-6; abundance: .
CDR3nt: TGTGCCAGCAGTGCTGATCCAGGGGTTTCCTACGAGCAGTACTTC; CDR3aa: CASSADPGVSYEQYF; d_gene: .; v_gene: TRBV6-5; j_gene: TRBJ2-7; abundance: .
CDR3nt: TGTGCCAGCAGAGCGGACAGGGATAACAATCAGCCCCAGCATTTT; CDR3aa: CASRADRDNNQPQHF; d_gene: TRBD1; v_gene: TRBV2; j_gene: TRBJ1-5; abundance: .
CDR3nt: TGTGCCAGCAGTGAATCGGGACAGGGAGCTCCTGGGGATGGCTACACCTTC; CDR3aa: CASSESGQGAPGDGYTF; d_gene: TRBD1; v_gene: TRBV25-1; j_gene: TRBJ1-2; abundance: .
CDR3nt: TGTGCCAGCTTAGGGGGACAGAGGGACTACGAGCAGTACTTC; CDR3aa: CASLGGQRDYEQYF; d_gene: TRBD1; v_gene: TRBV28; j_gene: TRBJ2-7; abundance: .
CDR3nt: TGTGCCAGCAGCTCGCTAACCGTGCGACAGGGGAACTATGGCTACACCTTC; CDR3aa: CASSSLTVRQGNYGYTF; d_gene: TRBD1; v_gene: TRBV5-5; j_gene: TRBJ1-2; abundance: .
CDR3nt: TGCGCCAGCAGCCCCGGGAGCATGAGCAGAAAACAAGAGACCCAGTACTTC; CDR3aa: CASSPGSMSRKQETQYF; d_gene: .; v_gene: TRBV5-1; j_gene: TRBJ2-5; abundance: .
CDR3nt: TGTGCCAGCAGTGCCCACGGACAGGGGGCGCGTGAAGCTTTCTTT; CDR3aa: CASSAHGQGAREAFF; d_gene: TRBD1; v_gene: TRBV28; j_gene: TRBJ1-1; abundance: once
CDR3nt: TGCGCCAGCAGCGGACAGGGAGGCAATCAGCCCCAGCATTTT; CDR3aa: CASSGQGGNQPQHF; d_gene: TRBD1; v_gene: TRBV5-1; j_gene: TRBJ1-5; abundance: .
CDR3nt: TGTGCCAGCAGCTTAGTGGGGACAGGTGGCGGGAGGGCTTACGAGCAGTACTTC; CDR3aa: CASSLVGTGGGRAYEQYF; d_gene: .; v_gene: TRBV11-2; j_gene: TRBJ2-7; abundance: .
CDR3nt: TGTGCCAGCAGCCCGGGGACAGGAGTTACCGGGGAGCTGTTTTTT; CDR3aa: CASSPGTGVTGELFF; d_gene: TRBD1; v_gene: TRBV7-3; j_gene: TRBJ2-2; abundance: .
CDR3nt: TGCGCCAGCAGCCAAGGCGGAGGACAGGGAAATGAAAAACTGTTTTTT; CDR3aa: CASSQGGGQGNEKLFF; d_gene: TRBD1; v_gene: TRBV4-1; j_gene: TRBJ1-4; abundance: .
CDR3nt: TGTGCCAGCAGTTACGAGGGCTACGAGCAGTACTTC; CDR3aa: CASSYEGYEQYF; d_gene: .; v_gene: TRBV6-6; j_gene: TRBJ2-7; abundance: .
CDR3nt: TGTGCCAGCAAGGCGGAGGGGCCCCAGCATTTT; CDR3aa: CASKAEGPQHF; d_gene: .; v_gene: TRBV2; j_gene: TRBJ1-5; abundance: .
CDR3nt: TGTGCCTGCCGGACAGGGGAGAATGAAAAACTGTTTTTT; CDR3aa: CACRTGENEKLFF; d_gene: TRBD1; v_gene: TRBV30; j_gene: TRBJ1-4; abundance: .
CDR3nt: TGTGCCATTTCGACAGGGCAACTCTACGAGCAGTACTTC; CDR3aa: CAISTGQLYEQYF; d_gene: TRBD1; v_gene: TRBV2; j_gene: TRBJ2-7; abundance: .
CDR3nt: TGCGCCAGCAGCCAAGATCCGGGGAATAGCAATCAGCCCCAGCATTTT; CDR3aa: CASSQDPGNSNQPQHF; d_gene: .; v_gene: TRBV4-1; j_gene: TRBJ1-5; abundance: .
CDR3nt: TGTGCCAGCAGCTCTAATTCAGGTGCGGGCTACACCTTC; CDR3aa: CASSSNSGAGYTF; d_gene: .; v_gene: TRBV5-4; j_gene: TRBJ1-2; abundance: .
CDR3nt: TGTGCCAGCAGCCAATTCCACCCGGGACAGGACTCCTACAATGAGCAGTTCTTC; CDR3aa: CASSQFHPGQDSYNEQFF; d_gene: TRBD1; v_gene: TRBV4-2; j_gene: TRBJ2-1; abundance: .
CDR3nt: TGTGCCATCAGTGAAGGTATTGGGGACAGGGGAAGCTACGAGCAGTACTTC; CDR3aa: CAISEGIGDRGSYEQYF; d_gene: TRBD1; v_gene: TRBV10-3; j_gene: TRBJ2-7; abundance: .
CDR3nt: TGTGCCAGCAGTATGACTAGCGGCGTCCAAGAGACCCAGTACTTC; CDR3aa: CASSMTSGVQETQYF; d_gene: TRBD2; v_gene: TRBV28; j_gene: TRBJ2-5; abundance: .
CDR3nt: TGCGCCAGCAGCCTCTCAGGGGCGGCTAATGAAAAACTGTTTTTT; CDR3aa: CASSLSGAANEKLFF; d_gene: .; v_gene: TRBV5-1; j_gene: TRBJ1-4; abundance: .
CDR3nt: TGTGCCAGCAGTGAATACCGCAACTTCGCGGGGGCGAGTGAAGCTTTCTTT; CDR3aa: CASSEYRNFAGASEAFF; d_gene: .; v_gene: TRBV2; j_gene: TRBJ1-1; abundance: .
CDR3nt: TGTGCCACCAGCAGAAAGGACAGGGCTAGTTCAGATACGCAGTATTTT; CDR3aa: CATSRKDRASSDTQYF; d_gene: TRBD1; v_gene: TRBV15; j_gene: TRBJ2-3; abundance: .